The 31 T cell receptor beta chains in this list originate from one sample, sequenced in a study of blood T cell repertoires in COVID-19. The table came from immunoSEQ multiplex PCR; TCRdb's copy has only in-frame clones and leaves some out. The repertoire holds a few hundred thousand clones, about 91% seen once, with around 13% in the top ten. The sample consisted of peripheral blood. These receptors all stem from a woman aged 55 to 70 with acute or convalescent COVID-19.

The sample holds one count of this clone. The gene calls are TRBV28 and TRBJ2-4, with D possibly matching TRBD2 (6 bases). The V end lost 8 bases, the J end lost 0 bases, and 11 bases lay between the germline ends. Per germline, CDR1 MDHEN and CDR2 SYDVKM. The CDR3 loop spans 14 amino acids. The CDR3 here is CASGRRGAKNIQYF. CDR3 nucleotide sequence: TGTGCCAGCGGAAGGCGGGGAGCCAAAAACATTCAGTACTTC. Full variable domain (missing parts from reference TRBV28 and TRBJ2-4): DVKVTQSSRYLVKRTGEKVFLECVQDMDHENMFWYRQDPGLGLRLIYFSYDVKMKEKGDIPEGYSVSREKKERFSLILESASTNQTSMYLCASGRRGAKNIQYFGAGTRLSVL.

This sequence joins TRBV11-3 and TRBJ2-2, with D possibly matching TRBD2 (5 bases). Germline-derived CDR1 and CDR2 are SGHNT and YENEEA. V was trimmed by 7 bases and J by 8 bases, leaving 11 bases between them. The CDR3 is 12 amino acids. The CDR3 region has the DNA TGTGCCAGCACCACGAGGGAAGGGGAGCTGTTTTTT. Translating it yields CASTTREGELFF.

The rearrangement uses TRBV25-1 and TRBJ1-6; 8 bases are a match to TRBD1. J lost 10 bases, V lost 7 bases, and 15 bases had no gene match. The CDR3 contains 16 residues. The germline V gene encodes CDR1 MGHDK and CDR2 SYGVNS. The CDR3 DNA sequence: TGTGCCAGCAAGGGAAGTCTCAGGACAGGGAACTCACCCCTCCACTTT. Amino acids: CASKGSLRTGNSPLHF.

This chain uses TRBV6-1 with TRBJ1-5; D is uncertain. Germline CDR1 and CDR2: MNHNS and SASEGT. V shed 4 bases and J shed 4 bases, with 17 bases lying between them. The CDR3 spans 16 residues. Here the CDR3 DNA reads TGTGCCAGCAGTGCAACCTTCCCGGGCGGGAATCAGCCCCAGCATTTT. Its translation is CASSATFPGGNQPQHF.

V usage is TRBV27 and J usage is TRBJ2-7; a weak D match, TRBD2 (5 bases). The CDR3 is 13 amino acids. V shed 3 bases and J shed 4 bases, with 10 bases lying between them. Germline CDR1 is MNHEY and CDR2 is SMNVEV (reference sequence). The CDR3 is CASSFSLAYEQYF. In DNA form, the CDR3 reads TGTGCCAGCAGTTTCAGCCTAGCTTACGAGCAGTACTTC.

The V call is TRBV28, the J call TRBJ2-1; a possible D gene is TRBD2 (6 bases). Trimming stripped 2 bases from V and 5 bases from J, with 13 bases between. CDR3 length: 15 residues. Germline V gene lookup returns CDR1 MDHEN and CDR2 SYDVKM. CDR3 protein: CASSLVGSRDNEQFF. CDR3 nucleotides: TGTGCCAGCAGTTTAGTCGGGAGTAGGGACAATGAGCAGTTCTTC.

The J gene is TRBJ2-5, the V gene TRBV18; 10 nucleotides line up with TRBD1. The CDR3 is 16 amino acids. Germline V CDR1 and CDR2: KGHSH, LQKENI. V trimming: 3 bases; J trimming: 1 base; junction bases outside the gene matches: 5. CDR3 sequence reads: CASSPPGQGFQETQYF. The CDR3 DNA follows: TGTGCCAGCTCACCCCCGGGACAGGGGTTCCAAGAGACCCAGTACTTC.

The rearrangement joins TRBV27 to TRBJ1-5; a possible D gene is TRBD1 (5 bases). V lost 6 bases and J 6 bases, leaving 21 bases between the germline ends. The CDR3 is 16 residues long. The germline CDR1 and CDR2 sequences are MNHEY and SMNVEV (reference sequence). In DNA form, the CDR3 reads TGTGCCAGCAGCGCTGACAACTCAGGGCCAGGTCAGCCCCAGCATTTT. It is translated as CASSADNSGPGQPQHF.

The chain combines TRBV5-4 with TRBJ2-7, with TRBD1 matching over 10 bases. The CDR3 is made up of 14 amino acids. J gave up 4 bases and V 3 bases, and 4 bases lay outside the gene matches. Germline CDR1 reads SGHNT; CDR2 reads YYREEE (reference sequence). The CDR3 sequence: CASSSSGQGYEQYF. CDR3 DNA: TGTGCCAGCAGCTCGTCGGGACAGGGGTACGAGCAGTACTTC.

The V and J genes are TRBV19 and TRBJ2-2; 7 nucleotides align to TRBD2. CDR1 is LNHDA and CDR2 is SQIVND in the germline V gene (reference sequence). The V and J ends lost 7 bases and 5 bases, in that order; junction bases with no gene match: 10. The CDR3 has 15 amino acids. The chain's CDR3 is CASILDAGVTGELFF. The CDR3, as DNA: TGTGCCAGTATTCTAGATGCGGGAGTAACCGGGGAGCTGTTTTTT.

This clone showed up just once. The chain recombines TRBV27 with TRBJ2-7, with 9 bases matching TRBD2. Unmatched junction bases numbered 7, after V lost 5 bases and J lost 2 bases. Germline V gives CDR1 MNHEY, CDR2 SMNVEV (reference sequence). This CDR3 has 15 amino acids. CDR3 region: CASSPLAGLPYEQYF. In nucleotides, the CDR3 is TGTGCCAGCAGTCCACTAGCGGGTTTACCCTACGAGCAGTACTTC.

The chain recombines TRBV9 with TRBJ1-1; no definite D call. Germline CDR1 reads SGDLS; CDR2 reads YYNGEE. Trimming left V 0 bases short and J 1 base short, with 10 bases between. There are 15 residues in the CDR3. The CDR3 loop is CASSVGEATNTEAFF. In DNA, the CDR3 is TGTGCCAGCAGCGTAGGCGAGGCAACGAACACTGAAGCTTTCTTT.

This clone was detected only a few times. The V and J genes are TRBV29-1 and TRBJ1-2; 7 nucleotides align to TRBD1. V lost 6 bases, J lost 4 bases, and 8 bases stayed unmatched. Germline CDR1 reads SQVTM; CDR2 reads ANQGSEA. This CDR3 comprises 13 residues. In nucleotides, the CDR3 is TGCAGCGTCGCTGAGGGGGCCCTCTATGGCTACACCTTC. Its protein is CSVAEGALYGYTF. The variable domain in full, with the rest retrieved from reference TRBV29-1 and TRBJ1-2, is SAVISQKPSRDICQRGTSLTIQCQVDSQVTMMFWYRQQPGQSLTLIATANQGSEATYESGFVIDKFPISRPNLTFSTLTVSNMSPEDSSIYLCSVAEGALYGYTFGSGTRLTVV.

This clone was seen only a few times. The chain employs TRBV3-1 (or the pseudogene TRBV3-2) and TRBJ2-7, with 8 bases aligning to TRBD1. V was clipped by 3 bases and J by 3 bases; unmatched bases: 1. Germline CDR1 is LGHDT and CDR2 is YNNKEL (reference sequence). The CDR3 spans 13 residues. The CDR3 DNA reads as TGTGCCAGCAGCCACAGGGGGCTCTACGAGCAGTACTTC. Its protein is CASSHRGLYEQYF.

The chain employs TRBV29-1 and TRBJ2-5; possible D gene TRBD2, 7 bases. The germline gives CDR1 SQVTM, CDR2 ANQGSEA. V shed 4 bases and J shed 5 bases, with 14 bases lying between them. The length of the CDR3 is 13 residues. CDR3 sequence reads: CSVGGGVSETQYF. DNA of the CDR3: TGCAGCGTTGGAGGGGGGGTGAGTGAGACCCAGTACTTC.

The CDR3 here is CASSAPISSGGNSPLHF. Written as DNA, the CDR3 is TGTGCCAGCAGCGCTCCGATAAGTTCCGGGGGTAATTCACCCCTCCACTTT. V and J are TRBV9 and TRBJ1-6; weak D call: TRBD1 (5 bases). V was shortened by 3 bases and J by 6 bases, with 19 bases between the two germline ends. The CDR3 is made up of 17 amino acids. Germline V gene sequence: CDR1 SGDLS, CDR2 YYNGEE.

This sequence joins TRBV3-1 (or the pseudogene TRBV3-2) and TRBJ2-3, with TRBD2 matching over 10 bases. Per the germline V gene, CDR1 is LGHDT and CDR2 is YNNKEL (reference sequence). The V and J ends lost 2 bases and 4 bases, in that order; junction bases with no gene match: 9. The CDR3 covers 17 residues. The CDR3 bases are TGTGCCAGCAGCCAACCGAAGCCGCTAGCGGGGGCAGATACGCAGTATTTT. Translating it yields CASSQPKPLAGADTQYF.

The rearrangement links TRBV5-1 to TRBJ1-2; 7 bases fit TRBD1. V shed 0 bases and J 2 bases; nucleotides not matched to a gene: 4. The CDR3 contains 15 residues. Germline CDR1 reads SGHRS; CDR2 reads YFSETQ. The CDR3 sequence: CASSLGPGQNYGYTF. CDR3 DNA: TGCGCCAGCAGCTTGGGCCCGGGACAGAACTATGGCTACACCTTC.

This chain joins TRBV28 and TRBJ1-3; D gene ambiguous. V shed 7 bases and J shed 0 bases, with 13 bases lying between them. There are 15 residues in the CDR3. Germline V CDR1 and CDR2: MDHEN, SYDVKM. CDR3 loop: CASKIGLISGNTIYF. CDR3 DNA: TGTGCCAGCAAAATCGGACTGATCTCTGGAAACACCATATATTTT.

This clone was counted only a few times. CDR3 loop: CASSWVQGGNGELFF. As DNA, the CDR3 is TGTGCCAGCAGTTGGGTCCAGGGAGGGAACGGGGAGCTGTTTTTT. The chain uses TRBV28 and TRBJ2-2, with TRBD2 matching 7 bases. Germline CDR1 MDHEN, CDR2 SYDVKM. The length of the CDR3 is 15 residues. V lost 4 bases and J lost 7; bases outside the gene matches: 9. The full variable domain, rest sourced from reference TRBV28 and TRBJ2-2, is DVKVTQSSRYLVKRTGEKVFLECVQDMDHENMFWYRQDPGLGLRLIYFSYDVKMKEKGDIPEGYSVSREKKERFSLILESASTNQTSMYLCASSWVQGGNGELFFGEGSRLTVL.

The chain has TRBV27 and TRBJ2-1; 13 positions match TRBD2. The junction had 14 bases not matched to a gene; V was cut back by 2 bases and J by 4 bases. CDR3 length: 20 amino acids. CDR1 is MNHEY and CDR2 is SMNVEV in the germline V gene (reference sequence). This CDR3 is CASSLTGLAGAQMSYNEQFF. Written as DNA, the CDR3 is TGTGCCAGCAGTTTAACCGGACTAGCGGGGGCCCAGATGTCATACAATGAGCAGTTCTTC.

V is TRBV7-9 and J is TRBJ1-6; D is unclear. CDR1 SEHNR and CDR2 FQNEAQ come from the germline V gene (reference sequence). Trimming removed 6 bases at V and 8 bases at J, with 17 bases between. This CDR3 region has 15 residues. In DNA form, the CDR3 reads TGTGCCAGCAGGTCGGAGGCGCCCCGGGATTCACCCCTCCACTTT. Translating it yields CASRSEAPRDSPLHF.

This chain uses TRBV14 with TRBJ1-3; D not resolved. V dropped 4 bases and J dropped 0 bases, with 13 bases sitting between them. Looked up from germline, CDR1 is SGHDN and CDR2 is FVKESK. This CDR3 comprises 16 residues. CDR3 protein: CASSPRSPSSGNTIYF. The CDR3 DNA is TGTGCCAGCAGCCCCAGGTCACCGAGCTCTGGAAACACCATATATTTT.

The chain uses TRBV2 and TRBJ1-2; D unresolved. CDR1 SNHLY and CDR2 FYNNEI come from the germline V gene. CDR3 length equals 13 residues. V was trimmed by 3 bases and J by 4 bases, leaving 9 bases between them. CDR3 region: CASSEGRSYGYTF. The CDR3 DNA follows: TGTGCCAGCAGTGAGGGCAGAAGCTATGGCTACACCTTC.

The chain's CDR3 is CASSALEGLSSGANVLTF. For the CDR3, the DNA is TGTGCCAGCAGCGCCTTGGAGGGGCTCAGCTCTGGGGCCAACGTCCTGACTTTC. The rearrangement uses TRBV7-8 and TRBJ2-6; TRBD2 might be the D (6 bases). This CDR3 region has 18 residues. Looked up from germline, CDR1 is SGHVS and CDR2 is FQNEAQ. The ends were cut back, 5 bases at V and 0 bases at J, with 17 bases in the middle.

The J gene is TRBJ2-4, the V gene TRBV6-2 or TRBV6-3; TRBD2 agrees at 7 bases. CDR1 and CDR2 from the germline V gene are MNHEY and SVGEGT. With V trimmed by 6 bases and J by 7 bases, 21 bases remained unmatched. The CDR3 is 18 amino acids. The CDR3 is CASSRLLLGEGKKNIQYF. In DNA form, the CDR3 reads TGTGCCAGCAGCCGACTCTTATTGGGGGAGGGAAAAAAGAACATTCAGTACTTC.

The V call is TRBV5-4, the J call TRBJ2-3; D not certain. Trimming shortened V by 6 bases and J by 1 base, and 15 bases separated the two germline ends. The CDR3 is made up of 15 amino acids. The germline gives CDR1 SGHNT, CDR2 YYREEE (reference sequence). CDR3 in amino acids: CASTLAALGTDTQYF. The CDR3 nucleotides read TGTGCCAGCACCCTGGCCGCATTGGGCACAGATACGCAGTATTTT. Full variable domain (rest looked up from reference TRBV5-4 and TRBJ2-3): ETGVTQSPTHLIKTRGQQVTLRCSSQSGHNTVSWYQQALGQGPQFIFQYYREEENGRGNFPPRFSGLQFPNYSSELNVNALELDDSALYLCASTLAALGTDTQYFGPGTRLTVL.

The CDR3 DNA reads TGTGCCATCAGTGAGATAGCCTCCTACAATGAGCAGTTCTTC. It specifies CAISEIASYNEQFF. The chain employs TRBV10-3 and TRBJ2-1; unclear D gene. CDR3 length: 14 amino acids. Deletions cut 2 bases from V and 0 bases from J, with 5 bases between. From germline, CDR1 is ENHRY and CDR2 SYGVKD.

V usage is TRBV5-1 and J usage is TRBJ2-3, with 9 nucleotides matching TRBD2. This CDR3 has 16 residues. CDR1 is SGHRS, CDR2 YFSETQ, per germline. With 3 bases clipped from V and 1 base from J, the junction kept 6 bases outside the gene matches. CDR3 sequence: CASSWELAGGTDTQYF. DNA for the CDR3: TGCGCCAGCAGCTGGGAATTAGCGGGAGGCACAGATACGCAGTATTTT.

J is TRBJ2-1 and V is TRBV19; TRBD2 matches at 8 bases. Unmatched junction bases numbered 5, after V lost 5 bases and J lost 2 bases. The CDR3 has 15 amino acids. From germline, CDR1 is LNHDA and CDR2 SQIVND (reference sequence). The CDR3 DNA sequence: TGTGCCAGTAGTTATAGCGGGGCCGCCTACAATGAGCAGTTCTTC. Encoded protein: CASSYSGAAYNEQFF.

This chain connects TRBV28 to TRBJ2-7; 10 bases are shared with TRBD2. The CDR3 is 15 amino acids. Trimming at V came to 2 bases and at J to 1 base, leaving 2 bases not matched to a gene. Germline CDR1 reads MDHEN; CDR2 reads SYDVKM. Written as DNA, the CDR3 is TGTGCCAGCAGTTTAATAGCGGGGGGTTCCTACGAGCAGTACTTC. This codes for CASSLIAGGSYEQYF.